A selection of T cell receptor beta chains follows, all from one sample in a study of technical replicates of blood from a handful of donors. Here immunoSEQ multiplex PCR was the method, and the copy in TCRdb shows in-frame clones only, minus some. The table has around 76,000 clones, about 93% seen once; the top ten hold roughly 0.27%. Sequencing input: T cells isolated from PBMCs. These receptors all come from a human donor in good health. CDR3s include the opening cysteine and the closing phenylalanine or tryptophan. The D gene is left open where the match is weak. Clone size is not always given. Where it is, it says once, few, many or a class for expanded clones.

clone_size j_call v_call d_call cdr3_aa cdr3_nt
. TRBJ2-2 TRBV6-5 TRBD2 CASSYWTSGRPGELFF TGTGCCAGCAGTTACTGGACTAGCGGGAGGCCCGGGGAGCTGTTTTTT
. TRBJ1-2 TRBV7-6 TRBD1 CASSAGTGLYPYGYTF TGTGCCAGCAGCGCCGGGACAGGACTATATCCCTATGGCTACACCTTC
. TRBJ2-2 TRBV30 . CAWIRGGTGELFF TGTGCCTGGATCAGGGGCGGGACCGGGGAGCTGTTTTTT
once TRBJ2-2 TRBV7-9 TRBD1 CASSFWTGNTGELFF TGTGCCAGCAGCTTCTGGACAGGGAACACCGGGGAGCTGTTTTTT
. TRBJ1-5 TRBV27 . CASSLSVRDRQPQHF TGTGCCAGCAGTTTATCGGTCCGGGATCGTCAGCCCCAGCATTTT
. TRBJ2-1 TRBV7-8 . CASSHLAYEQFF TGTGCCAGCAGCCACCTAGCTTATGAGCAGTTCTTC
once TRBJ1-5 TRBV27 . CASSPGYNQPQHF TGTGCCAGCAGTCCAGGTTACAATCAGCCCCAGCATTTT
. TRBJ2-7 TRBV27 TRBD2 CASSSPSGRYYEQYF TGTGCCAGCAGTTCCCCCAGCGGGAGGTACTACGAGCAGTACTTC
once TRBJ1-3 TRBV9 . CASSDSSSGNTIYF TGTGCCAGCAGCGACTCAAGCTCTGGAAACACCATATATTTT
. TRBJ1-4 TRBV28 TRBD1 CASISPGQGSEKLFF TGTGCCAGCATTAGTCCGGGACAGGGCTCGGAAAAACTGTTTTTT
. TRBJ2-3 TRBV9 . CASSYDTSTDTQYF TGTGCCAGCAGCTATGACACAAGCACAGATACGCAGTATTTT
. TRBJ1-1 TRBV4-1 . CASSQDIQLSNTEAFF TGCGCCAGCAGCCAAGATATTCAGTTATCGAACACTGAAGCTTTCTTT
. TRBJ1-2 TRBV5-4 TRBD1 CASRLTGSFHGYTF TGTGCCAGCAGACTGACAGGGAGCTTCCATGGCTACACCTTC
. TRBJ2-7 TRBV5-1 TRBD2 CASSSSTSGGIYEQYF TGCGCCAGCAGCAGCTCCACTAGCGGGGGGATCTACGAGCAGTACTTC
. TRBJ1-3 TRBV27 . CASSSTGSGRDTIYF TGTGCCAGCAGTTCTACAGGGTCAGGGAGGGACACCATATATTTT
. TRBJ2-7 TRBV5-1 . CASSLGAVPYEQYF TGCGCCAGCAGCTTGGGAGCGGTTCCCTACGAGCAGTACTTC
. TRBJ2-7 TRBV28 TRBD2 CAGSLLIAGGPYEQYF TGTGCCGGCAGTTTACTAATAGCGGGAGGGCCCTACGAGCAGTACTTC
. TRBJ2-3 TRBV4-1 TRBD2 CASSQGASGVDTQYF TGCGCCAGCAGCCAAGGGGCTAGCGGGGTGGATACGCAGTATTTT
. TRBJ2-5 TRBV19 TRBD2 CASSRGLAGEGETQYF TGTGCCAGTAGCCGTGGACTAGCGGGAGAAGGCGAGACCCAGTACTTC
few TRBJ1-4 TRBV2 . CASKENPGNEKLFF TGTGCCAGCAAGGAAAACCCGGGTAATGAAAAACTGTTTTTT
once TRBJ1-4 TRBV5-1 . CASSLLLTATREKLFF TGCGCCAGCAGCTTGTTGCTTACGGCAACCAGGGAAAAACTGTTTTTT
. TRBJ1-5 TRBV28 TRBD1 CASSSGGASNQPQHF TGTGCCAGCAGTTCAGGGGGCGCGAGCAATCAGCCCCAGCATTTT
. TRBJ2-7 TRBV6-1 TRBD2 CASSERRLAGAYEQYF TGTGCCAGCAGTGAACGGCGGCTAGCGGGAGCCTACGAGCAGTACTTC
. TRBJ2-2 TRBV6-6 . CAGRQANTGELFF TGTGCCGGGAGACAAGCGAACACCGGGGAGCTGTTTTTT
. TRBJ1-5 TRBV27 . CASSLSSGRHQPQHF TGTGCCAGCAGTTTATCGTCGGGGAGACATCAGCCCCAGCATTTT
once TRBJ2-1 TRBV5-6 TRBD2 CASSLDWGGTSGDNEQFF TGTGCCAGCAGCTTGGACTGGGGGGGGACTAGCGGGGACAATGAGCAGTTCTTC
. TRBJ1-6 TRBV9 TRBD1 CASSVGGQGKSPLHF TGTGCCAGCAGCGTAGGGGGACAGGGAAAATCACCCCTCCACTTT